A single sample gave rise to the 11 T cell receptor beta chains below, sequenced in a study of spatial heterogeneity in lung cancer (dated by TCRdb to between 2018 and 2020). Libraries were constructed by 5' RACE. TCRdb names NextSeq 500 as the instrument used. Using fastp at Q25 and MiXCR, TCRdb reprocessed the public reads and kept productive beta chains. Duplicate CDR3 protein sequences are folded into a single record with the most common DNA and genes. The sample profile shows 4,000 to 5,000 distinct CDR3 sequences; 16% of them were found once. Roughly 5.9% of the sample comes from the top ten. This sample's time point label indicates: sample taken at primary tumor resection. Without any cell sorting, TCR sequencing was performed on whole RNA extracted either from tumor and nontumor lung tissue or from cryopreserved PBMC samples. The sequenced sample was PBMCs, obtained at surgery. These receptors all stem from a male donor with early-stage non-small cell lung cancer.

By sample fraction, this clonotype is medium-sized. CDR3 nucleotides: TGTGCCTGGAGTGTACTCAGCCACGAAGCTTTCTTT. As protein: CAWSVLSHEAFF. The V gene is TRBV30, the J gene TRBJ1-1; D gene uncertain. V was trimmed by 0 bases and J by 8 bases, leaving 10 bases between them. The CDR3 covers 12 residues. Germline V gene data show CDR1 as GTSNPN and CDR2 as SVGIG (reference sequence).

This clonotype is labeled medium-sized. The CDR3 reads CAWIINRLEAFF. In nucleotides, the CDR3 is TGTGCCTGGATCATTAACAGGCTTGAAGCTTTCTTT. The V and J genes are TRBV30 and TRBJ1-1, with D maybe TRBD1 (5 bases). Germline values: CDR1 GTSNPN, CDR2 SVGIG (reference sequence). The CDR3 runs 12 residues. Trimming took off 4 bases at V and 7 bases at J, with 13 bases between the two ends. The full variable domain, completed using reference TRBV30 and TRBJ1-1, is SQTIHQWPATLVQPVGSPLSLECTVEGTSNPNLYWYRQAAGRGLQLLFYSVGIGQISSEVPQNLSASRPQDRQFILSSKKLLLSDSGFYLCAWIINRLEAFFGQGTRLTVV.

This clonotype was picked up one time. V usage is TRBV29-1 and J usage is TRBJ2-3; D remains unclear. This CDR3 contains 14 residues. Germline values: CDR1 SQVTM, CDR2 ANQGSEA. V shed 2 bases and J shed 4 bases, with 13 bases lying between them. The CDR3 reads CSVELAYGSDTQYF. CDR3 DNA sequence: TGCAGCGTTGAACTGGCTTACGGCTCAGATACGCAGTATTTT.

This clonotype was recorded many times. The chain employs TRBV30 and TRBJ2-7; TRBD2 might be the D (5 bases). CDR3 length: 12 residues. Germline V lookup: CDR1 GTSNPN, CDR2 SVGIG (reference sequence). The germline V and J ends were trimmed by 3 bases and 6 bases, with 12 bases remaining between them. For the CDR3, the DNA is TGTGCCTGGAGCGTGCGGGTCTCCGAGCAGTACTTC. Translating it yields CAWSVRVSEQYF.

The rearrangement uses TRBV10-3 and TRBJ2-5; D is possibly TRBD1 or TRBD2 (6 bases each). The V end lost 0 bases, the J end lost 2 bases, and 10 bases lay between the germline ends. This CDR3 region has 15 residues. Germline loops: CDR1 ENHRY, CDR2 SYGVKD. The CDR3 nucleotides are TGTGCCATCAGTGAGTCAGGGGGGAAACAAGAGACCCAGTACTTC. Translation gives CAISESGGKQETQYF.

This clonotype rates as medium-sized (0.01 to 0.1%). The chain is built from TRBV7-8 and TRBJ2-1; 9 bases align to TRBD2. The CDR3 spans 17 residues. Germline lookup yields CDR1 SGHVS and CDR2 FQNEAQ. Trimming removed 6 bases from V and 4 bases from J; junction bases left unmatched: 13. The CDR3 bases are TGTGCCAGCAGGATCAGCCAAATAGCGGGGGCTTACAATGAGCAGTTCTTC. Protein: CASRISQIAGAYNEQFF.

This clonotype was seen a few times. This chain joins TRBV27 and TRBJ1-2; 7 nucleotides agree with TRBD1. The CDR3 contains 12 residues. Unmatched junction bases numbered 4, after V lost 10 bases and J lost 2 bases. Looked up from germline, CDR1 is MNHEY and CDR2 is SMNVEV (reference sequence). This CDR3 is CATQGGNYGYTF. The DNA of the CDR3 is TGTGCCACCCAAGGGGGCAACTATGGCTACACCTTC.

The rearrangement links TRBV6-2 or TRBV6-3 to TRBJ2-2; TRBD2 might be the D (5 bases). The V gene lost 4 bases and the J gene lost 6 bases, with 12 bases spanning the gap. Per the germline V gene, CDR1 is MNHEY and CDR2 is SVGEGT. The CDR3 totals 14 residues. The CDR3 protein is CASSSTSSSGELFF. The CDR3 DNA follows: TGTGCCAGCAGTTCTACTAGTTCTTCCGGGGAGCTGTTTTTT.

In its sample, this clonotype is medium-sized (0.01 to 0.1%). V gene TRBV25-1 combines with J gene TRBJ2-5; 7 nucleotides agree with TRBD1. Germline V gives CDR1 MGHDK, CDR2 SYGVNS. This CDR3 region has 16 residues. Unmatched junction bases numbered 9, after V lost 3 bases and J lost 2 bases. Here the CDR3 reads CASSDGDRELQETQYF. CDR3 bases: TGTGCCAGCAGTGACGGAGACAGGGAACTTCAAGAGACCCAGTACTTC. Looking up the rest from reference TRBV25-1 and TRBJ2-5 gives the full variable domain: EADIYQTPRYLVIGTGKKITLECSQTMGHDKMYWYQQDPGMELHLIHYSYGVNSTEKGDLSSESTVSRIRTEHFPLTLESARPSHTSQYLCASSDGDRELQETQYFGPGTRLLVL.

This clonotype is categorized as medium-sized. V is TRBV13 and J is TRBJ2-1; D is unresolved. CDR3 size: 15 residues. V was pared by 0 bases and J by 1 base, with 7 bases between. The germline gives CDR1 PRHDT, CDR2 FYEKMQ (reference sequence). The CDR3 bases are TGTGCCAGCAGCTTAGGGATGGATTCCTACAATGAGCAGTTCTTC. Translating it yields CASSLGMDSYNEQFF.

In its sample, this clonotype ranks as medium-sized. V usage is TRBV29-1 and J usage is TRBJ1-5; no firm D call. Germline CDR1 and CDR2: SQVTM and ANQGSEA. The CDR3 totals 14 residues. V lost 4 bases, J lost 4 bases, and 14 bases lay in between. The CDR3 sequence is CSVVGTDPNQPQHF. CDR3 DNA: TGCAGCGTTGTAGGCACAGACCCTAATCAGCCCCAGCATTTT.